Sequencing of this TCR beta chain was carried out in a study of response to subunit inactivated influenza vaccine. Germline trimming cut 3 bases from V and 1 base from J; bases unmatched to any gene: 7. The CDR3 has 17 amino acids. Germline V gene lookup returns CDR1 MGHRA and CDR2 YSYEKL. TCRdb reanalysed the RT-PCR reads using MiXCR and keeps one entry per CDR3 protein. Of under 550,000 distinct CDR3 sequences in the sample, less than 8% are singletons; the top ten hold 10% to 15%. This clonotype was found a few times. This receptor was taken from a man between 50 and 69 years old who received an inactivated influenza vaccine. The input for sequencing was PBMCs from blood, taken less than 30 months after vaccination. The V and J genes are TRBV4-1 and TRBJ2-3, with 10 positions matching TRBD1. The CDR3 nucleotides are TGCGCCAGCAGCCAGAGACAGGGGGCGGTGGGCACAGATACGCAGTATTTT. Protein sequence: CASSQRQGAVGTDTQYF.